The 28 T cell receptor beta chains in this list originate from one sample, sequenced in a study of blood T cell repertoires in COVID-19. Profiled with immunoSEQ multiplex PCR; TCRdb holds only in-frame clones, not every one. The data contain hundreds of thousands of clones, 83% of them singletons. Sample: PBMCs or T cells enriched from blood (not recorded which). The receptors stem from a woman aged 45-65 years who had been exposed to COVID-19.

The chain uses TRBV11-2 and TRBJ2-6, with D perhaps matching TRBD1 (6 bases). Trimming cost V 4 bases and J 0 bases, with 10 bases left between them. Germline V CDR1 and CDR2: SGHAT, FQNNGV. The CDR3 spans 16 residues. The CDR3 reads CASSSGQFSGANVLTF. In DNA, the CDR3 is TGTGCCAGCAGCTCCGGACAGTTCTCTGGGGCCAACGTCCTGACTTTC.

The V gene is TRBV28, the J gene TRBJ1-2; 9 positions match TRBD1. This CDR3 is 14 amino acids long. Germline CDR1 MDHEN, CDR2 SYDVKM. With V trimmed by 6 bases and J by 7 bases, 9 bases remained unmatched. The CDR3 spells CASRRPGTGFGYTF. CDR3 coding DNA: TGTGCCAGCAGACGACCCGGGACAGGGTTTGGCTACACCTTC.

The genes are TRBV5-6 and TRBJ1-6; 7 bases fit TRBD1. CDR1 and CDR2 from the germline V gene are SGHDT and YYEEEE. The CDR3 is made up of 14 amino acids. With 3 bases clipped from V and 8 bases from J, the junction kept 5 bases outside the gene matches. In nucleotides, the CDR3 is TGTGCCAGCAGCTCGACAGGGCCCTATTCACCCCTCCACTTT. Its translation: CASSSTGPYSPLHF.

This clone appeared a single time. Other DNA variants within this sample encode the same CDR3. The chain recombines TRBV6-1 with TRBJ1-1; the D is unclear. CDR3 length: 13 residues. V gave up 0 bases and J gave up 5 bases, with 7 bases separating them. The V gene's germline CDR1 is MNHNS and CDR2 SASEGT. The chain's CDR3 is CASSEAGRTEAFF. The DNA for the CDR3 is TGTGCCAGCAGTGAAGCCGGGAGGACTGAAGCTTTCTTT.

The chain carries TRBV5-5 and TRBJ1-2; D is perhaps TRBD1 (5 bases). V lost 2 bases to trimming and J lost 4 bases, with 15 bases between them. The CDR3 has 15 amino acids. From germline, CDR1 is SGHKS and CDR2 YYEKEE (reference sequence). The DNA for the CDR3 is TGTGCCAGCAGCTTACAGGTCGGTTTAGGCTATGGCTACACCTTC. This codes for CASSLQVGLGYGYTF.

The rearrangement uses TRBV6-5 and TRBJ1-1; 7 bases agree with TRBD1. The CDR3 has 15 residues. V shed 4 bases, J shed 9 bases, and the junction held 14 bases outside the gene matches. Germline CDR1 MNHEY, CDR2 SVGAGI. The CDR3, as DNA: TGTGCCAGCAGTTTCTCTCTAGACCCGGGACAGAAAGCTTTCTTT. Its translation: CASSFSLDPGQKAFF.

To note about this clone: In the same sample, other DNA sequences code for this CDR3. The V and J genes are TRBV5-1 and TRBJ2-3, with TRBD1 matching over 7 bases. This CDR3 region has 14 residues. J lost 1 base, V lost 1 base, and 0 bases had no gene match. Germline V gene sequence: CDR1 SGHRS, CDR2 YFSETQ. The CDR3 coding sequence is TGCGCCAGCAGCTTGCAGGGGGGCACAGATACGCAGTATTTT. Protein sequence: CASSLQGGTDTQYF. Combining the CDR3 with reference TRBV5-1 and TRBJ2-3 gives the whole variable domain KAGVTQTPRYLIKTRGQQVTLSCSPISGHRSVSWYQQTPGQGLQFLFEYFSETQRNKGNFPGRFSGRQFSNSRSEMNVSTLELGDSALYLCASSLQGGTDTQYFGPGTRLTVL.

The chain employs TRBV27 and TRBJ1-2; D possibly corresponds to TRBD1 (5 bases). The germline V and J ends were trimmed by 2 bases and 5 bases, with 24 bases remaining between them. This CDR3 spans 18 amino acids. Germline V gene lookup returns CDR1 MNHEY and CDR2 SMNVEV (reference sequence). The CDR3 protein is CASSLTEGNWWRVYGYTF. In DNA form, the CDR3 reads TGTGCCAGCAGTTTAACGGAGGGGAACTGGTGGAGGGTATATGGCTACACCTTC.

This clone was seen only a few times. The chain links TRBV7-9 to TRBJ1-1, with TRBD1 matching over 9 bases. The V segment lost 5 bases and the J segment 7 bases; nucleotides outside the gene matches: 5. This CDR3 is 13 amino acids long. The germline CDR1 and CDR2 sequences are SEHNR and FQNEAQ (reference sequence). As DNA, the CDR3 is TGTGCCAGCAGCCCCTTGACAGGGGGTGAAGCTTTCTTT. Protein product: CASSPLTGGEAFF. The full variable domain, in which reference TRBV7-9 and TRBJ1-1 provide the parts outside the CDR3, is DTGVSQNPRHKITKRGQNVTFRCDPISEHNRLYWYRQTLGQGPEFLTYFQNEAQLEKSRLLSDRFSAERPKGSFSTLEIQRTEQGDSAMYLCASSPLTGGEAFFGQGTRLTVV.

The rearrangement uses TRBV28 and TRBJ1-5, with unresolved D. V gave up 8 bases and J gave up 10 bases, with 15 bases separating them. Germline assignment: CDR1 MDHEN and CDR2 SYDVKM. The CDR3 spans 12 residues. The CDR3 coding sequence is TGTGCCAGCGGGCCCCCAGGAAACCCCCAGCATTTT. Its translation: CASGPPGNPQHF. The complete variable domain, with remaining parts taken from reference TRBV28 and TRBJ1-5, reads DVKVTQSSRYLVKRTGEKVFLECVQDMDHENMFWYRQDPGLGLRLIYFSYDVKMKEKGDIPEGYSVSREKKERFSLILESASTNQTSMYLCASGPPGNPQHFGDGTRLSIL.

V and J are TRBV28 and TRBJ2-3; TRBD1 is a possible D gene (5 bases). The CDR3 runs to 17 residues. Per the germline V gene, CDR1 is MDHEN and CDR2 is SYDVKM. Trimming pared 5 bases from V and 1 base from J, leaving 19 bases between. CDR3 sequence (DNA): TGTGCCAGCAGTCCCAATGGCAGTGGGGCTGGCACAGATACGCAGTATTTT. It encodes CASSPNGSGAGTDTQYF. The full variable domain, its missing parts supplied by reference TRBV28 and TRBJ2-3, is DVKVTQSSRYLVKRTGEKVFLECVQDMDHENMFWYRQDPGLGLRLIYFSYDVKMKEKGDIPEGYSVSREKKERFSLILESASTNQTSMYLCASSPNGSGAGTDTQYFGPGTRLTVL.

In this sample, this clone turned up once. The rearrangement links TRBV30 to TRBJ2-2, with 7 positions matching TRBD2. There are 12 residues in the CDR3. CDR1 is GTSNPN and CDR2 is SVGIG in the germline V gene (reference sequence). The V and J ends lost 7 bases and 6 bases, in that order; junction bases with no gene match: 5. Here the CDR3 DNA reads TGTGCCTCGTCACGGGGGGCCGGGGAGCTGTTTTTT. Its protein product is CASSRGAGELFF. The full variable domain, rest sourced from reference TRBV30 and TRBJ2-2, is SQTIHQWPATLVQPVGSPLSLECTVEGTSNPNLYWYRQAAGRGLQLLFYSVGIGQISSEVPQNLSASRPQDRQFILSSKKLLLSDSGFYLCASSRGAGELFFGEGSRLTVL.

V usage is TRBV28 and J usage is TRBJ1-1, with a weak D call TRBD1 (5 bases). The CDR3 totals 14 residues. Trimming took off 5 bases at V and 3 bases at J, with 13 bases between the two ends. The germline CDR1 and CDR2 sequences are MDHEN and SYDVKM. The CDR3 loop reads CASSTPGIDTEAFF. The DNA for the CDR3 is TGTGCCAGCAGTACCCCAGGGATTGACACTGAAGCTTTCTTT. The whole variable domain, filled in from reference TRBV28 and TRBJ1-1, reads DVKVTQSSRYLVKRTGEKVFLECVQDMDHENMFWYRQDPGLGLRLIYFSYDVKMKEKGDIPEGYSVSREKKERFSLILESASTNQTSMYLCASSTPGIDTEAFFGQGTRLTVV.

DNA of the CDR3: TGTGCCAGTAGTCAGGACACAAATCAGCCCCAGCATTTT. Translation: CASSQDTNQPQHF. The genes are TRBV19 and TRBJ1-5, with a tentative D call TRBD1 (5 bases). This CDR3 is built from 13 residues. Trimming cost V 5 bases and J 4 bases, with 9 bases left between them. Germline lookup yields CDR1 LNHDA and CDR2 SQIVND (reference sequence).

V and J are TRBV5-1 and TRBJ2-2; 9 nucleotides align to TRBD1. V shed 3 bases and J 7 bases; nucleotides not matched to a gene: 19. The CDR3 extends over 19 amino acids. Germline V lookup: CDR1 SGHRS, CDR2 YFSETQ. CDR3 sequence (DNA): TGCGCCAGCAGCTCAAACAGGGGGCAGAGCGGGACTAACCTCGGGGAGCTGTTTTTT. Translating gives CASSSNRGQSGTNLGELFF.

The chain joins TRBV5-1 to TRBJ1-2, with TRBD1 identical over 9 bases. This CDR3 region has 15 residues. Trimming took 4 bases from V and 1 from J; bases not matched to a gene: 5. The germline gives CDR1 SGHRS, CDR2 YFSETQ. Written as DNA, the CDR3 is TGCGCCAGCAGCATCGGGACAGGGCGTAACTATGGCTACACCTTC. Its protein product is CASSIGTGRNYGYTF.

The chain couples TRBV28 to TRBJ2-3, with 7 bases that match TRBD2. Germline V gene data show CDR1 as MDHEN and CDR2 as SYDVKM. Unmatched junction bases numbered 6, after V lost 6 bases and J lost 6 bases. The CDR3 is made up of 13 amino acids. CDR3 protein: CASRRQLADTQYF. CDR3 in DNA: TGTGCCAGCAGGCGCCAACTAGCGGATACGCAGTATTTT.

Of note for this clone: Distinct nucleotide sequences in the sample also encode this CDR3. The rearrangement uses TRBV15 and TRBJ1-3; no clear D gene. CDR1 is LNHNV and CDR2 is YYDKDF in the germline V gene (reference sequence). V was cut by 1 base and J by 1 base, with 5 bases left in between. The CDR3 is 14 amino acids. The DNA of the CDR3 is TGTGCCACCAGCAGAGGAGGGTCTGGAAACACCATATATTTT. This gives the protein CATSRGGSGNTIYF.

The chain is built from TRBV7-9 and TRBJ1-1; D gene unclear. CDR1 is SEHNR and CDR2 is FQNEAQ in the germline V gene (reference sequence). V lost 4 bases and J lost 2, with 14 bases in between. The CDR3 is made up of 15 amino acids. CDR3 in DNA: TGTGCCAGCAGCTCCACTACTAAGGTTAACACTGAAGCTTTCTTT. It is translated as CASSSTTKVNTEAFF.

In its sample, this clone was seen many times. The chain combines TRBV7-3 with TRBJ2-1; D remains unclear. This CDR3 contains 13 residues. Trimming pared 1 base from V and 5 bases from J, leaving 6 bases between. Germline V gene data show CDR1 as SGHTA and CDR2 as FQGTGA. The CDR3 DNA follows: TGTGCCAGCAGCTTAAGGCAGAACAATGAGCAGTTCTTC. It specifies CASSLRQNNEQFF.

This clone was recorded a few times. V is TRBV19 and J is TRBJ1-3; D ambiguous. The CDR3 loop spans 17 amino acids. Germline V lookup: CDR1 LNHDA, CDR2 SQIVND (reference sequence). Trimming pared 0 bases from V and 0 bases from J, leaving 12 bases between. The CDR3 here is CASSIDAGKYSGNTIYF. For the CDR3, the DNA is TGTGCCAGTAGTATAGACGCGGGAAAATACTCTGGAAACACCATATATTTT.

The V gene is TRBV2, the J gene TRBJ2-4; maybe TRBD1 (6 bases). V lost 7 bases and J lost 7, with 14 bases in between. This CDR3 comprises 13 residues. Germline V gives CDR1 SNHLY, CDR2 FYNNEI. The CDR3 region has the DNA TGTGCCAGCATAGGCCAGGGGATGAACATTCAGTACTTC. Its translation is CASIGQGMNIQYF.

The chain couples TRBV5-1 to TRBJ1-5; TRBD1 is a possible D gene (6 bases). Germline V gene sequence: CDR1 SGHRS, CDR2 YFSETQ. V was pared by 2 bases and J by 5 bases, with 11 bases between. There are 14 residues in the CDR3. The CDR3 DNA is TGCGCCAGCAGCTTAATAGGGGGGGATCAGCCCCAGCATTTT. Protein: CASSLIGGDQPQHF.

This clone was counted a single time. The gene calls are TRBV5-1 and TRBJ2-7; 10 bases fit TRBD1. This CDR3 has 14 residues. After removal of 4 bases from V and 7 bases from J, the junction contained 8 bases not matched to a gene. Germline V gene lookup returns CDR1 SGHRS and CDR2 YFSETQ. The CDR3 sequence is CASSPGTGVGEQYF. CDR3 nucleotide sequence: TGCGCCAGCAGCCCGGGGACAGGGGTGGGTGAGCAGTACTTC.

This clone has a handful of counts. The chain uses TRBV6-2 or TRBV6-3 and TRBJ2-5; TRBD2 aligns across 10 bases. The CDR3 has 13 residues. Germline V lookup: CDR1 MNHEY, CDR2 SVGEGT. Trimming at V came to 3 bases and at J to 5 bases, leaving 0 bases not matched to a gene. The CDR3: CASSYSGGETQYF. The CDR3 DNA sequence: TGTGCCAGCAGTTATAGCGGGGGGGAGACCCAGTACTTC.

This clone was observed once. Other DNA sequences in the sample encode the same CDR3. The chain combines TRBV6-5 with TRBJ2-3; D is possibly TRBD2 (5 bases). The CDR3 sequence is 14 residues long. Trimming stripped 3 bases from V and 2 bases from J, with 9 bases between. Germline CDR1 and CDR2: MNHEY and SVGAGI. The DNA of the CDR3 is TGTGCCAGCAGTTATGGCGGGTCCACAGATACGCAGTATTTT. The encoded protein is CASSYGGSTDTQYF.

The chain links TRBV19 to TRBJ1-1, with a possible D match to TRBD1 (5 bases). Germline assignment: CDR1 LNHDA and CDR2 SQIVND (reference sequence). The CDR3 contains 15 residues. Trimming took 5 bases from V and 11 from J, leaving 24 bases between them. The CDR3 protein is CASSSPGRLSGGAFF. CDR3 sequence (DNA): TGTGCCAGTAGTTCGCCGGGACGACTTAGCGGAGGGGCTTTCTTT.

CDR3 residues: CASSYAGTGNQPQHF. CDR3 bases: TGTGCCAGCAGTTACGCTGGGACAGGCAATCAGCCCCAGCATTTT. The chain is built from TRBV6-2 or TRBV6-3 and TRBJ1-5; 7 bases line up with TRBD1. The CDR3 runs to 15 residues. V dropped 2 bases and J dropped 2; count of bases not matched to a gene: 3. Per germline, CDR1 MNHEY and CDR2 SVGEGT.